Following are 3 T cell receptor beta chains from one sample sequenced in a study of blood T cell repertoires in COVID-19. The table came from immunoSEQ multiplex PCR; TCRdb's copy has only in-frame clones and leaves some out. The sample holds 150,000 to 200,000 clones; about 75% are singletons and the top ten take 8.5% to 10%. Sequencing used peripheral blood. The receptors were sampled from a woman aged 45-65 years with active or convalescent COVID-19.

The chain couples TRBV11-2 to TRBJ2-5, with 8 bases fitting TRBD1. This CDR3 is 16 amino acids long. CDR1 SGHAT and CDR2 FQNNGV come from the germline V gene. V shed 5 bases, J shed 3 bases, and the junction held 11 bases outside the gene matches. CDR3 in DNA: TGTGCCAGCAGCCCCCGGACAGGGATTGGGAAAGAGACCCAGTACTTC. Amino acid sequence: CASSPRTGIGKETQYF.

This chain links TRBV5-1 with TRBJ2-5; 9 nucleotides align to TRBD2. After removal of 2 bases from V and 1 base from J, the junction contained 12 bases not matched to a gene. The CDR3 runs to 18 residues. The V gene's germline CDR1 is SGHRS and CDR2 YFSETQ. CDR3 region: CASSFAGGTAGVQETQYF. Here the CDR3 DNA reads TGCGCCAGCAGCTTTGCGGGGGGGACAGCGGGAGTCCAAGAGACCCAGTACTTC.

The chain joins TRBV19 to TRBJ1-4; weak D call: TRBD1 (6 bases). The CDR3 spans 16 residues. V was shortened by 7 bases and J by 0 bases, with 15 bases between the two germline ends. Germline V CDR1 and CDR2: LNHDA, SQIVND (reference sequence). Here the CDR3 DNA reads TGTGCCAGTAACCCGGGACACCGTGCAACTAATGAAAAACTGTTTTTT. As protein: CASNPGHRATNEKLFF. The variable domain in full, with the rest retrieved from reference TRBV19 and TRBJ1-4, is DGGITQSPKYLFRKEGQNVTLSCEQNLNHDAMYWYRQDPGQGLRLIYYSQIVNDFQKGDIAEGYSVSREKKESFPLTVTSAQKNPTAFYLCASNPGHRATNEKLFFGSGTQLSVL.